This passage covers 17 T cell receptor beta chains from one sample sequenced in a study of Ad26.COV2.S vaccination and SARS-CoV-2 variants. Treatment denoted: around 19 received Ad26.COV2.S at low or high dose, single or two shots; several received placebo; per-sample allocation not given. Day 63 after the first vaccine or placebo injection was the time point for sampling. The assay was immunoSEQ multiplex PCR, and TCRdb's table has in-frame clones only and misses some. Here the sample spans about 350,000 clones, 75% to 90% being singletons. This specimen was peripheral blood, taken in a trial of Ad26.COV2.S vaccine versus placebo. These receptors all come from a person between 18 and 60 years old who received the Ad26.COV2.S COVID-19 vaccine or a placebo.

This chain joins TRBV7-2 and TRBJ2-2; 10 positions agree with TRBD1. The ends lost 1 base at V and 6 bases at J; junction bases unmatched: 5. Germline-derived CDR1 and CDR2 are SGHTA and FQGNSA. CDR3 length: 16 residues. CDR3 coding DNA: TGTGCCAGCAGCTTAGACCGACAGGGGGCGGCCGGGGAGCTGTTTTTT. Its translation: CASSLDRQGAAGELFF.

The CDR3 DNA sequence: TGTGCCAGCAGTTTTGGCGGGGGAGGCTACAATGAGCAGTTCTTC. Encoded protein: CASSFGGGGYNEQFF. This chain links TRBV27 with TRBJ2-1; the match to TRBD2 covers 7 bases. V was pared by 3 bases and J by 3 bases, with 5 bases of the junction left unmatched. The CDR3 loop spans 15 amino acids. Germline CDR1 MNHEY, CDR2 SMNVEV (reference sequence).

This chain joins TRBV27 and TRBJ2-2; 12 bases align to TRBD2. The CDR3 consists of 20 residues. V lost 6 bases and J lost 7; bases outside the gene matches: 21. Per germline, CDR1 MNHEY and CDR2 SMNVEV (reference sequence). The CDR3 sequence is CASRPGLWLAGGQLNGELFF. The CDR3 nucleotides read TGTGCCAGCAGGCCGGGTCTTTGGCTAGCGGGGGGGCAACTGAACGGGGAGCTGTTTTTT.

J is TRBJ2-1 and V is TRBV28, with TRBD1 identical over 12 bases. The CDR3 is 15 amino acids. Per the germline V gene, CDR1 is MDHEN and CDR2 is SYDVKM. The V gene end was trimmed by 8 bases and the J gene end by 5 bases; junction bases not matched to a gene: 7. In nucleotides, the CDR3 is TGTGCCAGCGTGGGGGGGACAGGGGGCCACAATGAGCAGTTCTTC. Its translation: CASVGGTGGHNEQFF.

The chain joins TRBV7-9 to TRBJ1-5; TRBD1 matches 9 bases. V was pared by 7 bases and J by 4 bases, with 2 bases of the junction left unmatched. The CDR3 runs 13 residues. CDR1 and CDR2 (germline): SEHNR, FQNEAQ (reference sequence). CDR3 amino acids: CASTGTGNQPQHF. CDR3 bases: TGTGCCAGCACCGGGACAGGGAATCAGCCCCAGCATTTT.

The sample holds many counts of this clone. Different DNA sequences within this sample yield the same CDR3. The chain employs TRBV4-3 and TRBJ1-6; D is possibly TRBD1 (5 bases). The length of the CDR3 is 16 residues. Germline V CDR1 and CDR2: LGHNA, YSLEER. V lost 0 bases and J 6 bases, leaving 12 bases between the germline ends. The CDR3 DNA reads TGCGCCAGCAGCCAAGATTTGCGGGGGGGTAATTCACCCCTCCACTTT. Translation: CASSQDLRGGNSPLHF.

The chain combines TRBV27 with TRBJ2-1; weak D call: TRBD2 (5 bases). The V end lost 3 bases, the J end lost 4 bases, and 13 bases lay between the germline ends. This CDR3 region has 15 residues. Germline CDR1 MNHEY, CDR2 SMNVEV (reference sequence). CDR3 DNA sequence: TGTGCCAGCAGTTTCAGGAGGCCCAATTACAATGAGCAGTTCTTC. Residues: CASSFRRPNYNEQFF.

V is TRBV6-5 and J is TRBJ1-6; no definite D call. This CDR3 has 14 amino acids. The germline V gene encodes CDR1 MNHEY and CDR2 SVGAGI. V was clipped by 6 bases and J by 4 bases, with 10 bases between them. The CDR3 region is CASRAFYYNSPLHF. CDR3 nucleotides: TGTGCCAGCAGGGCCTTCTATTATAATTCACCCCTCCACTTT.

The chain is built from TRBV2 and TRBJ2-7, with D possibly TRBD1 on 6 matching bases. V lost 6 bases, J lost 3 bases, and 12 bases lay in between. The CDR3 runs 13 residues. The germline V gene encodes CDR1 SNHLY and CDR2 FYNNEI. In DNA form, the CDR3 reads TGTGCCAGCAGGCCGGGACAAAACTACGAGCAGTACTTC. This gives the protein CASRPGQNYEQYF.

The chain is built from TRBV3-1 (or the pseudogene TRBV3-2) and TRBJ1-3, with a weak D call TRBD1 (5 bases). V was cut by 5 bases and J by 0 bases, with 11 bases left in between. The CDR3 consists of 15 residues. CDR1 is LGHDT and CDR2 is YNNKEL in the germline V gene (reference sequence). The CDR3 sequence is CASSETDTSGNTIYF. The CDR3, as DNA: TGTGCCAGCAGCGAGACAGACACCTCTGGAAACACCATATATTTT.

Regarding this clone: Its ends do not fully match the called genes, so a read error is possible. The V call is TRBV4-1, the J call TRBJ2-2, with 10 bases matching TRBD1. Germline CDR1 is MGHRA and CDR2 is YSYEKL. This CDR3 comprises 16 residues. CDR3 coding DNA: TGCACCAGCAGCCAAGACGGGACAGGGGCTACCGGGGAGCTGTTTTTT. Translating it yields CTSSQDGTGATGELFF.

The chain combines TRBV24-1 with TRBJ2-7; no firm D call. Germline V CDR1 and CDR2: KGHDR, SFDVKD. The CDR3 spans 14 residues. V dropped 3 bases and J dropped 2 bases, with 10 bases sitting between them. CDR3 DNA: TGTGCCACCAGTGATACTGACGGACCCTACGAGCAGTACTTC. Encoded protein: CATSDTDGPYEQYF.

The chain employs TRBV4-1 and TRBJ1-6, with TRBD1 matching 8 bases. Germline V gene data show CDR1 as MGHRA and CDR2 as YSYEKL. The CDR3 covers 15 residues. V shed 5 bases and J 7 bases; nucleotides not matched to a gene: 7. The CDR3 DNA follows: TGCGCCAGCAGCAAGCCAGGGGGCTTAAATTCACCCCTCCACTTT. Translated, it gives CASSKPGGLNSPLHF.

The CDR3: CATSEGAGRENTEAFF. The CDR3 DNA reads TGTGCCACCAGTGAAGGAGCGGGCAGAGAGAACACTGAAGCTTTCTTT. The genes are TRBV24-1 and TRBJ1-1; D call uncertain. This CDR3 is 16 amino acids long. Germline V lookup: CDR1 KGHDR, CDR2 SFDVKD. The V and J ends lost 4 bases and 1 base respectively, with 15 bases between them.

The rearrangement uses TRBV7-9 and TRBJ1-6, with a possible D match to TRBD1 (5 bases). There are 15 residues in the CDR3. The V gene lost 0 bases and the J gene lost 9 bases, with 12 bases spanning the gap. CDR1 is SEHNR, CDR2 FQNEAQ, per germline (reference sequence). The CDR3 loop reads CASSLASGLTSPLHF. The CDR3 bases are TGTGCCAGCAGCTTAGCCTCAGGGTTGACTTCACCCCTCCACTTT.

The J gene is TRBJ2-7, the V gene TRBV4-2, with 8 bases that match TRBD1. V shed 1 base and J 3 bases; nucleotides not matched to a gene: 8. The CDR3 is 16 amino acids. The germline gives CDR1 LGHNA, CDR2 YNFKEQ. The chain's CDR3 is CASSQALGQVDYEQYF. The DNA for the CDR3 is TGTGCCAGCAGCCAAGCCTTGGGACAGGTGGACTACGAGCAGTACTTC.

The CDR3 sequence is CASSEGGPADTQYF. CDR3 coding DNA: TGTGCCAGCAGCGAGGGAGGGCCAGCAGATACGCAGTATTTT. The chain combines TRBV7-3 with TRBJ2-3; 7 bases agree with TRBD2. CDR3 length: 14 amino acids. CDR1 is SGHTA, CDR2 FQGTGA, per germline. The V segment lost 5 bases and the J segment 4 bases; nucleotides outside the gene matches: 6.